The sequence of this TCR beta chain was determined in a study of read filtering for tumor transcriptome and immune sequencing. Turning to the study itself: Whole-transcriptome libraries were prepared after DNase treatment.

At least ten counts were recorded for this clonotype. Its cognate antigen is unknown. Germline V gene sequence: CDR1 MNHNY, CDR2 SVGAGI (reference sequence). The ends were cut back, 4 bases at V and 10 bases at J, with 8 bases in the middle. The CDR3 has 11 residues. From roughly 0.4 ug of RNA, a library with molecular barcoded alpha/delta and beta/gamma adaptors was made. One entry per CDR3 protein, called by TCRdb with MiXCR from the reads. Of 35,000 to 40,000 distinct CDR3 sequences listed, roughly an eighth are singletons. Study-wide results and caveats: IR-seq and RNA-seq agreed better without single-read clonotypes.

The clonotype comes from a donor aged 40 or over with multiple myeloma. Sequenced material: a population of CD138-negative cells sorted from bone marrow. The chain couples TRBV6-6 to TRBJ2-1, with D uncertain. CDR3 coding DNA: TGTGCCAGCAGTTCGGGCAGAGAGCAGTTCTTC. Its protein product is CASSSGREQFF.